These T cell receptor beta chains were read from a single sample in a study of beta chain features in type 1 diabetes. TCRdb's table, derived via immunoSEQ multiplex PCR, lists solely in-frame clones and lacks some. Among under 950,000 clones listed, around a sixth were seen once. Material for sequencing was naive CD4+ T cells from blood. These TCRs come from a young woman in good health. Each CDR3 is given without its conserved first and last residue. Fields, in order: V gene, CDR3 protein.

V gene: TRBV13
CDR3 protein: ASRYRGQGYNEQF

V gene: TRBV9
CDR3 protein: ASSADQGRGLYNEQF

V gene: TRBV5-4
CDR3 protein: ASSLRDGGDTQY

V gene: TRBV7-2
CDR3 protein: ASSLLGPTDGYT

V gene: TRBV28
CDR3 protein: ASRGTSGANVLT

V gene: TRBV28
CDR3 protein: ASSQFSGEETQY

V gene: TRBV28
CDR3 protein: ASSLWVRGDGYT

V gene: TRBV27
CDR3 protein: ASSTMPWREGHTDTQY

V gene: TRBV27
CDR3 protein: ASKQEGAGYNEQF

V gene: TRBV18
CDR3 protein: ASSPPGTDTQY

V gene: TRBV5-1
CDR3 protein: ASSFGGSYEQY

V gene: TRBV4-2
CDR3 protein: ASSSGLAGSDEQY

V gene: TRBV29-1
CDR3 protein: SVEREGRYEQY

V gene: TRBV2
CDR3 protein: ASSVRTGIYNEQF

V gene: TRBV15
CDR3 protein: ATSRDLGGGNQPQH

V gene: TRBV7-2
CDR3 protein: ASNSGLASYEQY

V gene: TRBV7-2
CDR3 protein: ASSLAVLAGGGEQF

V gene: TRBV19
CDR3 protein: ASKRAGSYNEQF

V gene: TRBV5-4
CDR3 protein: ASSGTGGSLNYGYT

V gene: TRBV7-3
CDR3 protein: ASSSSGPKETQY

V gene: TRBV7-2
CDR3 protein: ASEGQGVYEQY

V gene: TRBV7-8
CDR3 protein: ASSLVSFGYSNQPQH

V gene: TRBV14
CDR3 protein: ASSQGTRRSGYT

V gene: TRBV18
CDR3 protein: ASSPPPGRTPGGPQH

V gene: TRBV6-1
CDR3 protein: ASSAASGSGNEQF

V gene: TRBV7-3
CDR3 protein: ASSLRAGELF

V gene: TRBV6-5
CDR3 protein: ASSYSFGPEAF

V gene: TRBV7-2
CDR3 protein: ASSFGTSGTDTQY

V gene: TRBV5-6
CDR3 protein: ASSLVALSTDTQY

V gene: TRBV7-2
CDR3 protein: ASTGRVGEQF

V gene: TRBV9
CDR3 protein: ASSVNVDPWGEQY

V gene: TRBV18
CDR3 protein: ASSYQETQY

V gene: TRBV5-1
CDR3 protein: ASLKPDKSSTNEKLF

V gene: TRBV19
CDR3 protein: ASSQNSGRSGEQF

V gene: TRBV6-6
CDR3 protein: ASKTPEVEKLF

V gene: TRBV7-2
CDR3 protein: ASSRLAGGYNEQF

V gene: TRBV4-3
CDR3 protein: ASSPTPPSGTSYEQY

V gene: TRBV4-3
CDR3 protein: ASSQVDRRAGELF

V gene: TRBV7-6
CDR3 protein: ASSLGPAGAFNEQF

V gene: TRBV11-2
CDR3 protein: ASSSRTGRTDTQY

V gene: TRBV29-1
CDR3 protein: SVGTGSRKPGANVLT

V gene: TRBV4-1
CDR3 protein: ASSQDAAGPHQPQH

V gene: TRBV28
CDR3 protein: ASVSSGQGAYEQY

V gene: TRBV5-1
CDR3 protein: ASSLTLADTDTQY

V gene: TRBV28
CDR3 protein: ASHRVPNEKLF

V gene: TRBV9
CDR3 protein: ASSDRLIAETQY

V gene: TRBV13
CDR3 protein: ASSFGDMRTDTQY

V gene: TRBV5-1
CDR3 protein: ASSLLGSGANVLT

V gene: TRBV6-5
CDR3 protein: ASSYNAGGSETQY

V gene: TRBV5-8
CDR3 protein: ASSVGLGALNTEAF

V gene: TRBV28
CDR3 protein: ASSLTAAGSRNIQY

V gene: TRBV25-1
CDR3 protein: ASGDRGHTGELF

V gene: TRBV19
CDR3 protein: ASSTSTQYQETQY

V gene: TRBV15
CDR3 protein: ATSRDVLRNTQY

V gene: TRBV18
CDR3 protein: ASSYSQGESYEQY

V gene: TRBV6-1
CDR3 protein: ASREQGNHIGEKLF